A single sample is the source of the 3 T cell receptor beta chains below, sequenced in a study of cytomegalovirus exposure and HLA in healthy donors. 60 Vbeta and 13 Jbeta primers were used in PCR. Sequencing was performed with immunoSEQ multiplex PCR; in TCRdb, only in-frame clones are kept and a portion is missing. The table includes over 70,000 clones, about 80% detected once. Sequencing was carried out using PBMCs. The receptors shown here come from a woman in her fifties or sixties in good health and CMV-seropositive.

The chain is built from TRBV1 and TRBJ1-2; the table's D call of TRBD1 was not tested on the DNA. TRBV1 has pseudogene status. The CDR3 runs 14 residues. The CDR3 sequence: CTSSQHRGNYGYTF. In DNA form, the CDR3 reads TGCACCAGCAGCCAACACAGGGGGAACTATGGCTACACCTTC.

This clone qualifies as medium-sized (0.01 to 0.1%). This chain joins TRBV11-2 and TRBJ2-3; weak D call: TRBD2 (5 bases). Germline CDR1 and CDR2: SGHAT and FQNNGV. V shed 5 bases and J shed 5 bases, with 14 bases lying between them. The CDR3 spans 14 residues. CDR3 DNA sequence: TGTGCCAGCAGCCTAAATTACGGAGGAGATACGCAGTATTTT. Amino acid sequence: CASSLNYGGDTQYF.

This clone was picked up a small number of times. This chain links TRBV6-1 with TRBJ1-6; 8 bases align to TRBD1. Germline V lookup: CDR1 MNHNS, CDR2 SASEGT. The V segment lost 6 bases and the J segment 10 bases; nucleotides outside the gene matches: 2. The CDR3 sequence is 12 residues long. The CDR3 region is CASSGQGSPLHF. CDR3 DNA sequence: TGTGCCAGCAGCGGACAGGGATCACCCCTCCACTTT.